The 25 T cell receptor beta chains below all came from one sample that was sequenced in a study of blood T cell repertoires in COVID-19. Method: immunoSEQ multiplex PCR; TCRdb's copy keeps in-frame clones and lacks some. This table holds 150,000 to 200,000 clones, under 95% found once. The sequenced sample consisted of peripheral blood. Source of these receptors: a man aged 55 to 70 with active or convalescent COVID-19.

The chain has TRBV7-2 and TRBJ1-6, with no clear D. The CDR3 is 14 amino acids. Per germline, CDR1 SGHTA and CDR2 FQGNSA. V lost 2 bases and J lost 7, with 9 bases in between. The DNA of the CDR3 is TGTGCCAGCAGCTTACAACAATCAAATTCACCCCTCCACTTT. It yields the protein CASSLQQSNSPLHF.

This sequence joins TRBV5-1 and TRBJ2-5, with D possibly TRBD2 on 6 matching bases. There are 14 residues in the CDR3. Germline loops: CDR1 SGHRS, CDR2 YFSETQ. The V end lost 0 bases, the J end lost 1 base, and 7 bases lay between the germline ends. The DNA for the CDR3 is TGCGCCAGCAGCTTGGCTAGCGTCCAAGAGACCCAGTACTTC. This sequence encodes CASSLASVQETQYF.

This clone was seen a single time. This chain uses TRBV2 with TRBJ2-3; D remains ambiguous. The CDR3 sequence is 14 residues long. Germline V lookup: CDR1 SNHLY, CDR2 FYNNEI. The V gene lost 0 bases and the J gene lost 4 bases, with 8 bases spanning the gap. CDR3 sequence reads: CASSEAFGPDTQYF. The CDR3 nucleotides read TGTGCCAGCAGTGAAGCATTCGGTCCAGATACGCAGTATTTT.

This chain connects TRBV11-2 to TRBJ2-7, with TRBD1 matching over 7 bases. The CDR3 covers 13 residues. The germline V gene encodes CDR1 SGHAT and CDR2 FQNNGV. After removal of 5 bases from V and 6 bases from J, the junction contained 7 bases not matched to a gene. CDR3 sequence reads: CASSTGTVSEQYF. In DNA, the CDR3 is TGTGCCAGCAGCACTGGGACAGTAAGCGAGCAGTACTTC.

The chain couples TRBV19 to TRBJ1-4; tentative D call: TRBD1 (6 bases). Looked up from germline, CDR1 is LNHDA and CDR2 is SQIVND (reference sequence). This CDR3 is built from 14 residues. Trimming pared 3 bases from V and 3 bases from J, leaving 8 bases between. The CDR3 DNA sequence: TGTGCCAGTAGTATTTCAGGGGCTAATGAAAAACTGTTTTTT. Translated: CASSISGANEKLFF.

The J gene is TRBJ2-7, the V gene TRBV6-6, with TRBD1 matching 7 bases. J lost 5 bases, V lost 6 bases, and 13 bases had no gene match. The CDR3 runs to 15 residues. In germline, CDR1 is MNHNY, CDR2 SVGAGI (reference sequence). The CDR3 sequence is CASSPPGQVSDEQYF. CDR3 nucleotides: TGTGCCAGCAGCCCGCCTGGACAGGTGAGCGACGAGCAGTACTTC.

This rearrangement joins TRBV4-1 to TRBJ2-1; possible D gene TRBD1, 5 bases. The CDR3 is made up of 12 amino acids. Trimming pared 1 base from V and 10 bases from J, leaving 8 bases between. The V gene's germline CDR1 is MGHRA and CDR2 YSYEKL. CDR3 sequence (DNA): TGCGCCAGCAGCCAAGGGGGCCCGGAGCAGTTCTTC. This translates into CASSQGGPEQFF.

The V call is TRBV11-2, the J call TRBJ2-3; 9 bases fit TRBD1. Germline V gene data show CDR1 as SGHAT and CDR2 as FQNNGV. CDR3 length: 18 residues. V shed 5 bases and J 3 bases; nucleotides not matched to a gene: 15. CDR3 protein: CASSLRDRAFSGTDTQYF. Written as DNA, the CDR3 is TGTGCCAGCAGCCTGAGGGACAGGGCGTTTTCGGGAACAGATACGCAGTATTTT.

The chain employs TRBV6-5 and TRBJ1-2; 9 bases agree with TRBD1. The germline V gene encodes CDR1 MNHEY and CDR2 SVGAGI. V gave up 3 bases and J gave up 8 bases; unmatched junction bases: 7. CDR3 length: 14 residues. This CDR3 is CASSYMDRGDGYTF. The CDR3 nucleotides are TGTGCCAGCAGTTATATGGACAGGGGCGACGGCTACACCTTC.

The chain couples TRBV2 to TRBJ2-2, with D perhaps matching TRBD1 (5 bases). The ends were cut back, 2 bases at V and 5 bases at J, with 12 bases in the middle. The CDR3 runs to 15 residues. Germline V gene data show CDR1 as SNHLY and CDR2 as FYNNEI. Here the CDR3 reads CASSETRVTTGELFF. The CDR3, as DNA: TGTGCCAGCAGTGAAACCAGGGTAACGACCGGGGAGCTGTTTTTT.

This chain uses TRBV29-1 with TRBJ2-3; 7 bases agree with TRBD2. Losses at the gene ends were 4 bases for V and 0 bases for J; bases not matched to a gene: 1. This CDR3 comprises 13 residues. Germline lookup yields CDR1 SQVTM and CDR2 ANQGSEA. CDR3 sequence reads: CSVGTSSTDTQYF. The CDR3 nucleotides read TGCAGCGTTGGGACTAGTAGCACAGATACGCAGTATTTT.

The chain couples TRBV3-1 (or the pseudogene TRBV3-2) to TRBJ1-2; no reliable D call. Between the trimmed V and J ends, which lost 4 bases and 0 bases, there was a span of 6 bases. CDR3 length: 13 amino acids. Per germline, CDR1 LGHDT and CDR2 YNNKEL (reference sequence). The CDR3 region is CASSRSPNYGYTF. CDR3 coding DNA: TGTGCCAGCAGCCGGAGCCCTAACTATGGCTACACCTTC.

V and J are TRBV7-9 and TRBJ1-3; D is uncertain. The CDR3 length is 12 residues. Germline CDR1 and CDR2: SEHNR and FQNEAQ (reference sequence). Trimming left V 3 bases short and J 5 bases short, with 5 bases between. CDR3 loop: CASSFGRNTIYF. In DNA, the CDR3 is TGTGCCAGCAGCTTCGGTCGAAACACCATATATTTT.

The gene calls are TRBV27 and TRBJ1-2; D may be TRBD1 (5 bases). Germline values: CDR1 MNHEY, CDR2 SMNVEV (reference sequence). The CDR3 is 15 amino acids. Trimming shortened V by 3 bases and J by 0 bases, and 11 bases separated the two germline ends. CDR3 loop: CASSFKTGTNYGYTF. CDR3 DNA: TGTGCCAGCAGTTTCAAAACAGGAACTAACTATGGCTACACCTTC.

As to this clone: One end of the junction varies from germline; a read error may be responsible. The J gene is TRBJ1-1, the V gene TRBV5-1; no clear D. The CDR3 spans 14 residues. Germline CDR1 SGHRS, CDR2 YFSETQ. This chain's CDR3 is CASTDGPVNPEAFF. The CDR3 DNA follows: TGCGCCAGCACAGATGGGCCAGTGAACCCTGAAGCTTTCTTT. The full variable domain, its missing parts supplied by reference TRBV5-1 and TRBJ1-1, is KAGVTQTPRYLIKTRGQQVTLSCSPISGHRSVSWYQQTPGQGLQFLFEYFSETQRNKGNFPGRFSGRQFSNSRSEMNVSTLELGDSALYLCASTDGPVNPEAFFGQGTRLTVV.

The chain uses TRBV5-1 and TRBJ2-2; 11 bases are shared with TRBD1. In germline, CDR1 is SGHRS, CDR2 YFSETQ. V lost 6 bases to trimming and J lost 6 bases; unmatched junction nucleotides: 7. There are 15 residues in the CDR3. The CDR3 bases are TGCGCCAGCACACAGGACAGGGGGCAATCCGGGGAGCTGTTTTTT. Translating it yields CASTQDRGQSGELFF.

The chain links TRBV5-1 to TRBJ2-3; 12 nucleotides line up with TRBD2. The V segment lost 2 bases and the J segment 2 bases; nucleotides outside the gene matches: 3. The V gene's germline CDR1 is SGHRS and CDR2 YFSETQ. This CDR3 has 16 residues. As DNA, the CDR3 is TGCGCCAGCAGCTTTACTAGCGGGGGGTTCACAGATACGCAGTATTTT. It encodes CASSFTSGGFTDTQYF.

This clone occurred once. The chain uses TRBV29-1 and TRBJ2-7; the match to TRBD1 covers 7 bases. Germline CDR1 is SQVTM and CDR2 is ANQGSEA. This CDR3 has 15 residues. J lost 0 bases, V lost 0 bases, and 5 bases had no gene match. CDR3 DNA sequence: TGCAGCGTTGAAGAAGCGCAGGGGGTCTCCTACGAGCAGTACTTC. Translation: CSVEEAQGVSYEQYF.

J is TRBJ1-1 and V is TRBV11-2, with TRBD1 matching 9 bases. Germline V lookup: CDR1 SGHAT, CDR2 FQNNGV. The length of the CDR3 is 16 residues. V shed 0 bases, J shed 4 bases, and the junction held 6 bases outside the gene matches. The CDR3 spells CASSLDFGQGRTEAFF. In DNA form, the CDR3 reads TGTGCCAGCAGCTTAGATTTTGGACAGGGGCGCACTGAAGCTTTCTTT. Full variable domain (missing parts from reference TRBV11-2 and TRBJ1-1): EAGVAQSPRYKIIEKRQSVAFWCNPISGHATLYWYQQILGQGPKLLIQFQNNGVVDDSQLPKDRFSAERLKGVDSTLKIQPAKLEDSAVYLCASSLDFGQGRTEAFFGQGTRLTVV.

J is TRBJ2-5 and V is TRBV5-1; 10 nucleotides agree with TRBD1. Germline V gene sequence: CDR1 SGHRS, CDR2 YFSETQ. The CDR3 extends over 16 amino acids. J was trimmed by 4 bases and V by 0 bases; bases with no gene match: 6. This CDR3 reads CASSLDGTGVGETQYF. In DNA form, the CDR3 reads TGCGCCAGCAGCTTGGACGGGACAGGGGTGGGAGAGACCCAGTACTTC.

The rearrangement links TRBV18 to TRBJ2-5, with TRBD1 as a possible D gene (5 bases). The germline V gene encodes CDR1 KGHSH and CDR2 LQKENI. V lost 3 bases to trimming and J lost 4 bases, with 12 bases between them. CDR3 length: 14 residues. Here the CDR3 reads CASSPAGPGETQYF. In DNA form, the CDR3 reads TGTGCCAGCTCACCGGCAGGGCCAGGAGAGACCCAGTACTTC.

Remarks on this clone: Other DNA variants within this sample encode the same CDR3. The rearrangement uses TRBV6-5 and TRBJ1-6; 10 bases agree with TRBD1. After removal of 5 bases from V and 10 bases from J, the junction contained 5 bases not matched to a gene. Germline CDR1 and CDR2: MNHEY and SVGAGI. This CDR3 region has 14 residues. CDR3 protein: CASSRQGAGSPLHF. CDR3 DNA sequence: TGTGCCAGCAGTCGACAGGGGGCTGGATCACCCCTCCACTTT.

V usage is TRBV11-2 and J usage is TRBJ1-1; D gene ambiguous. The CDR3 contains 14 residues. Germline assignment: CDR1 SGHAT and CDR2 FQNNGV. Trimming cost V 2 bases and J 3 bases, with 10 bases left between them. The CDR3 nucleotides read TGTGCCAGCAGCTTATCCAGGTGGCACACTGAAGCTTTCTTT. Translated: CASSLSRWHTEAFF.

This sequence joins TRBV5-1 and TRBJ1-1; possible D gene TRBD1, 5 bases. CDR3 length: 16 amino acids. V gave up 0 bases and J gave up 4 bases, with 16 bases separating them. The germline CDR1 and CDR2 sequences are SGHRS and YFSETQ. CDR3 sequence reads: CASSLEGVAGGTEAFF. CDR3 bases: TGCGCCAGCAGCTTGGAAGGCGTAGCGGGGGGCACTGAAGCTTTCTTT.

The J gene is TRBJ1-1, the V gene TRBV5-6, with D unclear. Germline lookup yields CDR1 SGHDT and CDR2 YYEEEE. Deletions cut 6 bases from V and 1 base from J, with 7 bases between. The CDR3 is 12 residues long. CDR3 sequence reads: CASNRRNTEAFF. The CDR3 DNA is TGTGCCAGCAACCGGAGGAACACTGAAGCTTTCTTT.